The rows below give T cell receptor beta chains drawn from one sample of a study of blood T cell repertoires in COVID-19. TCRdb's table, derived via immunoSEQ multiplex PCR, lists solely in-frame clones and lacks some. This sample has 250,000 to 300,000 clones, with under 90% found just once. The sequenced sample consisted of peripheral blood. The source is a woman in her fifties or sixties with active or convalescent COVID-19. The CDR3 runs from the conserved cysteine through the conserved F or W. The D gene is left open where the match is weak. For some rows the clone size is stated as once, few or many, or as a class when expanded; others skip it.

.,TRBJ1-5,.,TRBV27,TGTGCCAGCAGTTTGCCTGACAGGAGGAATCAGCCCCAGCATTTT,CASSLPDRRNQPQHF
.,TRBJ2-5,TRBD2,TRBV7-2,TGTGCCAGCAGCTTCGTAGCGGGGGGTCCTCAAGAGACCCAGTACTTC,CASSFVAGGPQETQYF
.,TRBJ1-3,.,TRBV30,TGTGCCTGGAGTCTACGGGACATCGGCCTCTCTGGAAACACCATATATTTT,CAWSLRDIGLSGNTIYF
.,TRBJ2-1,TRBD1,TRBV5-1,TGCGCCAGCAGCGTGGGACAGGATTACAATGAGCAGTTCTTC,CASSVGQDYNEQFF
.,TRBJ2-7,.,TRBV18,TGTGCCAGCTCACCTGTCCAGGTAGGGAGTTACGAGCAGTACTTC,CASSPVQVGSYEQYF
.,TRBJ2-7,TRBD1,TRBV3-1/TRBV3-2,TGTGCCAGCAGCCCGGGCCAGGGGGATTTCGAGCAGTACTTC,CASSPGQGDFEQYF
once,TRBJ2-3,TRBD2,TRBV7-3,TGTGCCAGCAGGCCCGGGACTAGCGATGCAGATACGCAGTATTTT,CASRPGTSDADTQYF
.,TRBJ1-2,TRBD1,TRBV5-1,TGCGCCAGCAGCCGAAGGTCGGGGACAGACGGCTATGGCTACACCTTC,CASSRRSGTDGYGYTF
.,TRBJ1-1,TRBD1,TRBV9,TGTGCCAGCAGCTTCCGACAGGGGTCTGAAGCTTTCTTT,CASSFRQGSEAFF
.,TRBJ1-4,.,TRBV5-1,TGCGCCAGCAGCTTGGGACGAGACGTGGCAGGGGATGCAACTAATGAAAAACTGTTTTTT,CASSLGRDVAGDATNEKLFF
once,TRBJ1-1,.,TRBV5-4,TGTGCCAGCAGCTTAGAGGTCCGTCGGGGCACTGAAGCTTTCTTT,CASSLEVRRGTEAFF
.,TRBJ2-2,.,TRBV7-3,TGTGCCAGCAGCTTAAAGTTCGGGACCGGGGAGCTGTTTTTT,CASSLKFGTGELFF
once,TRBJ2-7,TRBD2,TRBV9,TGTGCCAGCAACAGCGGGGGGAGGTACGAGCAGTACTTC,CASNSGGRYEQYF
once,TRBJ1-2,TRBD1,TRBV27,TGTGCCAGCAGTTCAACAGGGGGCTATGGCTACACCTTC,CASSSTGGYGYTF
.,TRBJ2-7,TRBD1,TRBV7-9,TGTGCCAGCAGTCTACAACAGGGGCCCCCCTACGAGCAGTACTTC,CASSLQQGPPYEQYF
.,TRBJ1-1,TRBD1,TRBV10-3,TGTGCCATCAATCGACAGGGGTTGGGCACTGAAGCTTTCTTT,CAINRQGLGTEAFF
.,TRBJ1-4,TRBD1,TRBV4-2,TGTGCCAGCAGCCCTTCCCGGGACAGCTTCTCAGGGCAGGAAAAACTGTTTTTT,CASSPSRDSFSGQEKLFF
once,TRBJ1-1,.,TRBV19,TGTGCCAGTAGTATAGCGGTAAACACTGAAGCTTTCTTT,CASSIAVNTEAFF
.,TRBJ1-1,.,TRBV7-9,TGTGCCAGCAGCTTAGCAGGAGCTGAAGCTTTCTTT,CASSLAGAEAFF
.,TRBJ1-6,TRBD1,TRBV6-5,TGTGCCAGCAGGGGGGACAGAGAACATAATTCACCCCTCCACTTT,CASRGDREHNSPLHF
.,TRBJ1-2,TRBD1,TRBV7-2,TGTGCCAGCAGCCCGGACAGGAACTATGGCTACACCTTC,CASSPDRNYGYTF
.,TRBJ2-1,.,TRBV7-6,TGTGCCAGCAGCTTAGATCCAGCGGCTAACAATGAGCAGTTCTTC,CASSLDPAANNEQFF
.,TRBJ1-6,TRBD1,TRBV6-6,TGTGCCAGCAGTTCGGGACAGGATAATTCACCCCTCCACTTT,CASSSGQDNSPLHF
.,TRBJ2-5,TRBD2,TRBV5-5,TGTGCCAGCAGCTTGAGGCGGGGGGAGGGGGAGACCCAGTACTTC,CASSLRRGEGETQYF
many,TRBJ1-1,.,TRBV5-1,TGCGCCAGCAGCCGTCAGCTGGGGGGGGACACTGAAGCTTTCTTT,CASSRQLGGDTEAFF
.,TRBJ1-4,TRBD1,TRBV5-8,TGTGCCAGCAGCTCTTTCCGGGACAGGGGTGATGAAAAACTGTTTTTT,CASSSFRDRGDEKLFF
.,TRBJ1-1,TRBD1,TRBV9,TGTGCCAGCAGCGCTGGGACAGGGGGCGCGAACACTGAAGCTTTCTTT,CASSAGTGGANTEAFF
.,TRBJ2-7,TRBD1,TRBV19,TGTGCCAGTAATCCGCAACAGGGGATATACGAGCAGTACTTC,CASNPQQGIYEQYF